The 7 T cell receptor beta chains reported below all come from one sample, sequenced in a study of cytomegalovirus exposure and HLA in healthy donors. Repertoires were generated with immunoSEQ multiplex PCR, while TCRdb's copy carries only in-frame clones and drops some. The repertoire holds some 120,000 clones, roughly 90% seen once, with 1.4% to 1.5% in the top ten. Input material: PBMCs. These receptors came from a man aged 25-45 years in good health and CMV-seronegative.

V usage is TRBV19 and J usage is TRBJ2-7, with D hard to call. The germline gives CDR1 LNHDA, CDR2 SQIVND (reference sequence). Trimming stripped 4 bases from V and 3 bases from J, with 10 bases between. This CDR3 contains 13 residues. The DNA of the CDR3 is TGTGCCAGTAGTAGCTACCCCGGCTACGAGCAGTACTTC. The encoded protein is CASSSYPGYEQYF.

The chain employs TRBV7-3 and TRBJ1-1; no reliable D call. V dropped 2 bases and J dropped 5 bases, with 12 bases sitting between them. This CDR3 region has 14 residues. The germline V gene has CDR1 SGHTA and CDR2 FQGTGA. As DNA, the CDR3 is TGTGCCAGCAGCTTAGGTCCCGTCGGGACTGAAGCTTTCTTT. Translation: CASSLGPVGTEAFF.

This chain links TRBV19 with TRBJ1-2, with a weak D call TRBD1 (6 bases). Germline loops: CDR1 LNHDA, CDR2 SQIVND (reference sequence). The germline V and J ends were trimmed by 8 bases and 4 bases, with 17 bases remaining between them. The CDR3 is 14 residues long. The CDR3 loop is CASGSIGQSYGYTF. The DNA for the CDR3 is TGTGCCAGTGGCAGTATAGGACAGAGCTATGGCTACACCTTC.

In the case of this clone: This same CDR3 is encoded by further DNA sequences in the sample. The chain is built from TRBV30 and TRBJ1-5, with a possible D match to TRBD1 (5 bases). Germline values: CDR1 GTSNPN, CDR2 SVGIG (reference sequence). The CDR3 runs to 13 residues. Trimming removed 1 base from V and 2 bases from J, with 6 bases in between. The CDR3 loop reads CAWSAGGNQPQHF. The CDR3 bases are TGTGCCTGGAGTGCGGGGGGCAATCAGCCCCAGCATTTT.

This chain uses TRBV5-1 with TRBJ2-1, with 7 bases identical to TRBD1. Per germline, CDR1 SGHRS and CDR2 YFSETQ. The junction had 6 bases not matched to a gene; V was cut back by 4 bases and J by 5 bases. The CDR3 spans 14 residues. CDR3 residues: CASSEGDRDNEQFF. The CDR3 nucleotides are TGCGCCAGCAGCGAGGGGGACAGAGACAATGAGCAGTTCTTC.

The J gene is TRBJ2-1, the V gene TRBV4-1; 10 bases align to TRBD2. The ends lost 6 bases at V and 13 bases at J; junction bases unmatched: 9. CDR1 MGHRA and CDR2 YSYEKL come from the germline V gene. This CDR3 contains 13 residues. CDR3 DNA: TGCGCCAGCAGGGCTAGCGGGGGTTCTGAACAGTTCTTC. Residues: CASRASGGSEQFF.

The chain has TRBV7-3 and TRBJ2-2; 9 positions agree with TRBD1. CDR1 is SGHTA and CDR2 is FQGTGA in the germline V gene. The CDR3 length is 16 residues. The V and J ends lost 2 bases and 6 bases, in that order; junction bases with no gene match: 7. The CDR3, as DNA: TGTGCCAGCAGCTTATGGAGGACAGGGGCTCCCGGGGAGCTGTTTTTT. Translated, it gives CASSLWRTGAPGELFF.